A selection of T cell receptor beta chains follows, all from one sample in a study of T cells after yellow fever vaccination. TCRdb fed the 5' RACE reads into MiXCR, producing one record per CDR3 protein. The sample shows 300,000 to 350,000 distinct CDR3 sequences, roughly 8.6% of them seen only once. Sequenced here: PBMCs, sampled about 41 days after the first yellow fever vaccination. Receptors originate from a man between 18 and 29 years old who received the YFV17D yellow fever vaccine. CDR3s include the opening cysteine and the closing phenylalanine or tryptophan. A D gene is named only where the DNA matches it firmly. Clone size appears in some rows only: once, few, many, or a class for an expanded clone.

cdr3_aa | cdr3_nt | v_call | d_call | clone_size | j_call
CASSHGSWGQPQHF | TGTGCCAGCAGCCACGGGTCCTGGGGGCAGCCCCAGCATTTT | TRBV3-1 | NA | few | TRBJ1-5
CASSPFMFMWTPDQPQHF | TGCGCCAGCAGCCCATTTATGTTCATGTGGACACCGGATCAGCCCCAGCATTTT | TRBV4-3 | NA | few | TRBJ1-5
CSAWGGETQYF | TGCAGTGCTTGGGGTGGGGAGACCCAGTACTTC | TRBV20-1 | NA | many | TRBJ2-5
CASSFGTVNTEAFF | TGTGCCAGCAGCTTCGGGACGGTGAACACTGAAGCTTTCTTT | TRBV7-2 | NA | many | TRBJ1-1
CASSFFGLSSGNTIYF | TGTGCCAGCAGTTTCTTTGGGTTGAGCTCTGGAAACACCATATATTTT | TRBV28 | NA | NA | TRBJ1-3
CATSHGTTSLETQYF | TGTGCCACCAGTCATGGGACAACCTCGTTGGAGACCCAGTACTTC | TRBV24-1 | NA | few | TRBJ2-5
CASSLGSGGASEQFF | TGTGCCAGCAGCTTGGGCAGCGGGGGGGCAAGTGAGCAGTTCTTC | TRBV5-6 | TRBD2 | NA | TRBJ2-1
CASSLGGYSGANVLTF | TGTGCCAGCAGCTTAGGCGGATACTCTGGGGCCAACGTCCTGACTTTC | TRBV7-2 | NA | few | TRBJ2-6
CSASWSGEKLFF | TGCAGTGCTAGCTGGAGTGGTGAAAAACTGTTTTTT | TRBV20-1 | NA | once | TRBJ1-4
CAWSVRRYTDTQYF | TGTGCCTGGAGTGTAAGGCGGTACACAGATACGCAGTATTTT | TRBV30 | NA | few | TRBJ2-3
CASSFRGGVGETQYF | TGTGCCAGCAGCTTTAGGGGGGGGGTTGGAGAGACCCAGTACTTC | TRBV7-2 | NA | NA | TRBJ2-5
CASSWEGPGNTIYF | TGTGCCAGTAGTTGGGAGGGTCCTGGAAACACCATATATTTT | TRBV28 | NA | few | TRBJ1-3
CASSPRREETQYF | TGTGCCAGCTCACCACGAAGGGAAGAGACCCAGTACTTC | TRBV18 | NA | many | TRBJ2-5
CASSLDFRAGTPDTQYF | TGTGCCAGCAGCTTAGATTTCAGGGCAGGGACTCCAGATACGCAGTATTTT | TRBV11-2 | NA | few | TRBJ2-3
CASSIRRQGANTGELFF | TGTGCCAGCAGTATAAGACGACAGGGGGCAAACACCGGGGAGCTGTTTTTT | TRBV27 | TRBD1 | NA | TRBJ2-2
CASSSGTGPYGQPQHF | TGTGCCAGCAGTTCCGGGACAGGGCCCTACGGTCAGCCCCAGCATTTT | TRBV12-3/TRBV12-4 | TRBD1 | NA | TRBJ1-5
CSAHLGANTDTQYF | TGCAGTGCTCACCTAGGGGCCAACACAGATACGCAGTATTTT | TRBV20-1 | NA | few | TRBJ2-3
CASSESGLNTEAFF | TGTGCCAGCAGTGAATCGGGTTTGAACACTGAAGCTTTCTTT | TRBV6-1 | NA | NA | TRBJ1-1
CASSQDPTTDTQYF | TGTGCCAGCAGCCAAGATCCAACTACCGATACGCAGTATTTT | TRBV4-2 | NA | many | TRBJ2-3
CASSLIPNTGELFF | TGCGCCAGCAGCTTGATACCCAACACCGGGGAGCTGTTTTTT | TRBV5-1 | NA | few | TRBJ2-2
CSARDGQSNSPLHF | TGCAGTGCTAGAGATGGACAGTCTAATTCACCCCTCCACTTT | TRBV20-1 | NA | few | TRBJ1-6
CAISAWRGGRETQYF | TGTGCCATCAGTGCTTGGCGGGGGGGCCGGGAGACCCAGTACTTC | TRBV10-3 | TRBD2 | NA | TRBJ2-5
CASSPRTSGNEQFF | TGTGCCAGCAGCCCTAGGACTAGCGGGAATGAGCAGTTCTTC | TRBV11-3 | TRBD2 | NA | TRBJ2-1
CASSQDRLGSGILSGANVLTF | TGCGCCAGCAGCCAAGATCGACTGGGGTCAGGGATCCTCTCTGGGGCCAACGTCCTGACTTTC | TRBV4-1 | NA | NA | TRBJ2-6
CASSLMGGGPGHEQFF | TGTGCCAGCAGCTTAATGGGCGGGGGGCCAGGTCATGAGCAGTTCTTC | TRBV7-3 | TRBD2 | NA | TRBJ2-1
CASSDRGPSTDTQYF | TGTGCCAGCAGTGACCGGGGCCCAAGCACAGATACGCAGTATTTT | TRBV6-2/TRBV6-3 | NA | NA | TRBJ2-3
CSVVLRDSLFGEAFF | TGCAGCGTCGTCCTCCGGGACTCACTCTTTGGTGAAGCTTTCTTT | TRBV29-1 | NA | NA | TRBJ1-1
CASSPWTTQETQYF | TGTGCCAGCAGCCCATGGACTACACAAGAGACCCAGTACTTC | TRBV9 | NA | few | TRBJ2-5
CASSQGKGDQPQHF | TGCGCCAGCAGCCAGGGGAAAGGGGATCAGCCCCAGCATTTT | TRBV5-1 | NA | many | TRBJ1-5
CASSPGTSMGETQYF | TGTGCCAGCAGCCCGGGGACTAGCATGGGGGAGACCCAGTACTTC | TRBV7-9 | TRBD2 | NA | TRBJ2-5
CASSYGAGFTGELFF | TGTGCCAGCAGTTACGGGGCTGGATTCACCGGGGAGCTGTTTTTT | TRBV6-5 | NA | NA | TRBJ2-2
CASSPLRGSAEAFF | TGTGCCAGCAGTCCCCTAAGGGGGAGCGCTGAAGCTTTCTTT | TRBV6-4 | NA | few | TRBJ1-1
CASSQDRAGAGGVEETQYF | TGCGCCAGCAGCCAAGATCGGGCCGGGGCAGGGGGCGTCGAAGAGACCCAGTACTTC | TRBV4-1 | TRBD1 | few | TRBJ2-5
CASNEAEGYGYTF | TGTGCCAGCAACGAAGCCGAGGGCTATGGCTACACCTTC | TRBV9 | NA | few | TRBJ1-2
CASSLGTGEGDEQYF | TGCGCCAGCAGCTTAGGGACAGGGGAAGGCGACGAGCAGTACTTC | TRBV5-1 | TRBD1 | few | TRBJ2-7
CASSPEPLKGGQFF | TGTGCCAGCAGCCCCGAACCTTTGAAGGGAGGGCAGTTCTTC | TRBV7-3 | NA | few | TRBJ2-1
CASSLGPLNEQFF | TGTGCCAGCAGCTTAGGTCCTCTCAATGAGCAGTTCTTC | TRBV7-2 | NA | few | TRBJ2-1
CASSREIAEAFF | TGTGCCTCCAGCAGGGAGATCGCTGAAGCTTTCTTT | TRBV2 | NA | many | TRBJ1-1
CASSLDTKGYSEQYF | TGTGCCAGCAGCTTAGATACCAAGGGGTACTCCGAGCAGTACTTC | TRBV7-6 | NA | NA | TRBJ2-7
CASSSPGGFREKLFF | TGTGCCAGCAGCTCCCCTGGGGGATTTAGGGAAAAACTGTTTTTT | TRBV28 | NA | few | TRBJ1-4
CSARRTTSMNEQFF | TGCAGTGCTAGACGAACCACTAGCATGAATGAGCAGTTCTTC | TRBV20-1 | NA | few | TRBJ2-1
CSARVTHRVLGTEAFF | TGCAGTGCTAGAGTAACTCACAGGGTATTAGGAACTGAAGCTTTCTTT | TRBV20-1 | NA | NA | TRBJ1-1
CASSPGSSGAVGELFF | TGTGCCAGCAGCCCTGGCAGTAGCGGGGCCGTGGGGGAGCTGTTTTTT | TRBV4-2 | TRBD2 | NA | TRBJ2-2
CSAATDTQYF | TGCAGTGCCGCCACAGATACGCAGTATTTT | TRBV20-1 | NA | NA | TRBJ2-3
CASGGQVYNEQFF | TGCGCCAGCGGCGGACAGGTGTACAATGAGCAGTTCTTC | TRBV10-1 | TRBD1 | NA | TRBJ2-1
CASSPVNGIVNTEAFF | TGCGCCAGCAGCCCCGTCAATGGGATAGTTAACACTGAAGCTTTCTTT | TRBV5-1 | NA | many | TRBJ1-1
CSAGAGEGYTF | TGCAGTGCAGGGGCAGGGGAGGGCTACACCTTC | TRBV20-1 | NA | NA | TRBJ1-2
CASRRILVAGEVYGELFF | TGTGCCAGCAGACGAATTCTCGTAGCGGGGGAAGTCTACGGGGAGCTGTTTTTT | TRBV12-3/TRBV12-4 | TRBD2 | NA | TRBJ2-2
CASSLGRVSTNEKLFF | TGTGCCAGCAGTTTGGGCAGGGTGTCGACTAATGAAAAACTGTTTTTT | TRBV12-3/TRBV12-4 | NA | few | TRBJ1-4
CASSQDPGQGSNQPQHF | TGTGCCAGCAGCCAGGACCCGGGACAGGGATCCAATCAGCCCCAGCATTTT | TRBV4-2 | TRBD1 | NA | TRBJ1-5
CASSQGWASSDTQYF | TGCGCCAGCAGCCAAGGGTGGGCTAGCTCAGATACGCAGTATTTT | TRBV4-3 | NA | few | TRBJ2-3
CASSYVGSPLHF | TGTGCCAGCAGCTATGTCGGTTCACCCCTCCACTTT | TRBV7-2 | NA | many | TRBJ1-6
CASSPDRGPEYF | TGCGCCAGCAGCCCGGACAGGGGACCGGAGTACTTC | TRBV5-1 | TRBD1 | few | TRBJ2-7
CASSPPQGGYQPQHF | TGTGCCAGCAGCCCCCCCCAGGGGGGCTATCAGCCCCAGCATTTT | TRBV7-2 | TRBD1 | NA | TRBJ1-5
CASTQLHVPSYNEQFF | TGTGCCAGCACCCAATTACACGTTCCCTCCTACAATGAGCAGTTCTTC | TRBV6-1 | NA | few | TRBJ2-1
CASSGTALDEQFF | TGTGCCAGCAGCGGTACAGCTTTGGATGAGCAGTTCTTC | TRBV5-5 | NA | NA | TRBJ2-1
CASSITRGRNGYTF | TGTGCCAGTAGTATTACCAGGGGGCGGAATGGCTACACCTTC | TRBV19 | TRBD1 | few | TRBJ1-2
CASSLDSPGARRETQYF | TGTGCCAGCAGCTTGGACTCACCGGGAGCCCGCCGGGAAACGCAGTATTTT | TRBV5-8 | NA | NA | TRBJ2-3
CATSVLGTGIHEQFF | TGTGCCACCAGTGTCCTGGGGACAGGGATCCATGAGCAGTTCTTC | TRBV24-1 | TRBD1 | few | TRBJ2-1
CSAPDRDSGNTIYF | TGCAGTGCTCCCGACAGGGACTCTGGAAACACCATATATTTT | TRBV20-1 | TRBD1 | few | TRBJ1-3